What follows are 5 T cell receptor beta chains derived from one specimen sequenced in a study of monozygotic twins with inflammatory bowel disease. TCRdb reanalyzed the 5' RACE reads, giving one entry per CDR3 protein sequence and no DNA. Here the sample table reports fewer than 200,000 distinct CDR3 sequences. Sequencing was carried out using blood. These receptor sequences come from a human donor with ulcerative colitis or Crohn's disease, or a healthy co-twin of an affected twin (not recorded which).

V and J are TRBV24-1 and TRBJ2-3; no DNA is available, so the TRBD1 call from TCRdb remains unchecked. Germline lookup yields CDR1 KGHDR and CDR2 SFDVKD. The length of the CDR3 is 13 residues. This chain's CDR3 is CATSEDRADTQYF.

The chain couples TRBV5-4 to TRBJ2-2; TCRdb lists TRBD2, though no DNA is available to test this call. Germline CDR1 reads SGHNT; CDR2 reads YYREEE (reference sequence). CDR3 length equals 17 residues. The CDR3 sequence: CASSLGGRGPGTGELFF.

CDR3 protein: CASSLSAWRAGYNEQFF. The V call is TRBV27, the J call TRBJ2-1; without DNA, the TCRdb call of TRBD2 cannot be checked. Germline V CDR1 and CDR2: MNHEY, SMNVEV (reference sequence). The CDR3 is made up of 17 amino acids.

The rearrangement joins TRBV19 to TRBJ1-5. This CDR3 has 17 residues. Germline V gene sequence: CDR1 LNHDA, CDR2 SQIVND (reference sequence). Here the CDR3 reads CASSIRERMNSNQPQHF.

The chain is built from TRBV12-3 or TRBV12-4 and TRBJ1-1; TCRdb picks TRBD1, but there is no DNA to check that call. CDR3 length equals 14 residues. This chain's CDR3 is CASRWGQSNTEAFF.